This TCR beta chain was sequenced for a study of shared clonotypes between healthy human individuals. The germline CDR1 and CDR2 sequences are DFQATT and SNEGSKA (reference sequence). Losses at the gene ends were 3 bases for V and 14 bases for J; bases not matched to a gene: 8. The CDR3 is 11 amino acids. The repertoire was sequenced with immunoSEQ multiplex PCR; TCRdb's copy has only in-frame clones and lacks some. The sample holds about 1.5 million clones, more than 95% seen once. The sample comprised naive CD4+ T cells sorted from blood. Regarding subset: CD45RA+ positively selected. The chain combines TRBV20-1 with TRBJ2-5, with 8 bases identical to TRBD2. This sequence originates from a young man in good health. The CDR3 DNA reads as TGCAGTGCTAGGTCCAGCGGGAGCTCCTACTTC. Translation: CSARSSGSSYF.